These 27 T cell receptor beta chains came from one sample sequenced in a study of blood T cell repertoires in COVID-19. The data were produced by immunoSEQ multiplex PCR, yet TCRdb's version contains in-frame clones alone and is incomplete. The sample shows 150,000 to 200,000 clones, 70% to 85% of them seen only once. Sequencing was carried out using peripheral blood. These receptors all stem from a woman of 80 years or more with acute or convalescent COVID-19.

This rearrangement joins TRBV12-5 to TRBJ2-2; D unresolved. This CDR3 spans 13 amino acids. V gave up 0 bases and J gave up 6 bases, with 5 bases separating them. Germline-derived CDR1 and CDR2 are LGHNT and FRNRAP. The CDR3 DNA is TGTGCTAGTGGTTTGGTGGCAGCCGGGGAGCTGTTTTTT. This sequence encodes CASGLVAAGELFF.

The chain's CDR3 is CASDARGNTGELFF. The CDR3 nucleotides are TGTGCCAGCGACGCCAGGGGAAACACCGGGGAGCTGTTTTTT. The V and J genes are TRBV18 and TRBJ2-2; D is perhaps TRBD1 (6 bases). The CDR3 length is 14 residues. Germline CDR1 and CDR2: KGHSH and LQKENI. V lost 8 bases and J lost 2, with 12 bases in between.

This chain connects TRBV2 to TRBJ1-5; 8 bases align to TRBD1. V gave up 4 bases and J gave up 5 bases; unmatched junction bases: 4. Germline CDR1 SNHLY, CDR2 FYNNEI. The CDR3 extends over 14 amino acids. The CDR3 coding sequence is TGTGCCAGCAGTGCCATGGGACAGGATCAGCCCCAGCATTTT. Translation: CASSAMGQDQPQHF.

The CDR3 reads CASSFKTVTF. CDR3 DNA sequence: TGTGCCAGCAGCTTTAAGACAGTCACCTTC. The genes are TRBV5-8 and TRBJ1-2; weak D call: TRBD1 (5 bases). Germline V gene data show CDR1 as SGHTS and CDR2 as YDEGEE. Trimming stripped 2 bases from V and 13 bases from J, with 9 bases between. The CDR3 sequence is 10 residues long.

Only one count was recorded for this clone. CDR3 nucleotides: TGTGCCAGTAGTATCTCAGCGGGGAGGTCGACAGATACGCAGTATTTT. It codes for CASSISAGRSTDTQYF. V is TRBV19 and J is TRBJ2-3; 7 bases are a match to TRBD2. This CDR3 region has 16 residues. Trimming at V came to 3 bases and at J to 3 bases, leaving 9 bases not matched to a gene. Germline lookup yields CDR1 LNHDA and CDR2 SQIVND (reference sequence).

With regard to this clone: One end of the junction does not line up with germline, which may come from a read error. The chain joins TRBV5-1 to TRBJ2-1; D is possibly TRBD1 or TRBD2 (5 bases each). CDR1 is SGHRS and CDR2 is YFSETQ in the germline V gene. CDR3 length: 14 residues. The CDR3 loop reads CASRLGPQNNEQFF. CDR3 DNA: TGCGCCAGCAGGTTGGGACCACAGAACAATGAGCAGTTCTTC.

V usage is TRBV2 and J usage is TRBJ2-3, with 11 bases matching TRBD2. J gave up 2 bases and V 7 bases, and 2 bases lay outside the gene matches. CDR1 is SNHLY and CDR2 is FYNNEI in the germline V gene. The CDR3 has 14 residues. The CDR3 DNA reads TGTGCCAGCATGGGACTAGCGGTCACAGATACGCAGTATTTT. Translated: CASMGLAVTDTQYF.

The chain couples TRBV7-6 to TRBJ2-1; D remains ambiguous. CDR1 is SGHVS and CDR2 is FNYEAQ in the germline V gene. Trimming pared 5 bases from V and 9 bases from J, leaving 14 bases between. The CDR3 contains 13 residues. CDR3 in DNA: TGTGCCAGCAGCCCCTACTTAAATCCTGAGCAGTTCTTC. This encodes CASSPYLNPEQFF.

This clone showed up just a few times. V is TRBV29-1 and J is TRBJ1-2; 9 nucleotides match TRBD1. The V gene end was trimmed by 6 bases and the J gene end by 6 bases; junction bases not matched to a gene: 5. The CDR3 contains 12 residues. The germline CDR1 and CDR2 sequences are SQVTM and ANQGSEA. Here the CDR3 DNA reads TGCAGCGTCGGACAGGGGTACCATGGCTACACCTTC. Protein product: CSVGQGYHGYTF.

The sample holds a few counts of this clone. The chain is built from TRBV5-1 and TRBJ2-2; the D gene is possibly TRBD2 (6 bases). Germline-derived CDR1 and CDR2 are SGHRS and YFSETQ. CDR3 length equals 17 residues. Trimming took 0 bases from V and 7 from J, leaving 19 bases between them. CDR3 DNA: TGCGCCAGCAGCTTGGGTGGACCTGCCGGTAGCGGCGGGGAGCTGTTTTTT. Its translation is CASSLGGPAGSGGELFF.

The genes are TRBV6-5 and TRBJ2-7; 7 bases are a match to TRBD2. CDR1 and CDR2 from the germline V gene are MNHEY and SVGAGI. The CDR3 covers 12 residues. V dropped 2 bases and J dropped 6; count of bases not matched to a gene: 1. In DNA, the CDR3 is TGTGCCAGCAGTTACGGGGGGGGCGAGCAGTACTTC. Its translation is CASSYGGGEQYF.

The CDR3 loop reads CASSLGRMETQYF. CDR3 nucleotides: TGTGCCAGCAGCTTGGGGAGAATGGAGACCCAGTACTTC. The chain combines TRBV5-8 with TRBJ2-5; D not resolved. Per the germline V gene, CDR1 is SGHTS and CDR2 is YDEGEE. There are 13 residues in the CDR3. V lost 0 bases, J lost 5 bases, and 8 bases lay in between.

The chain couples TRBV27 to TRBJ1-1; no clear D. The V and J ends lost 2 bases and 4 bases respectively, with 14 bases between them. The CDR3 has 15 amino acids. CDR1 is MNHEY, CDR2 SMNVEV, per germline (reference sequence). The CDR3 DNA reads as TGTGCCAGCAGTTTAGGAAGGGAGGTGAGCACTGAAGCTTTCTTT. Translating gives CASSLGREVSTEAFF.

The chain is built from TRBV5-4 and TRBJ2-7; 9 nucleotides match TRBD1. The trim removed 3 bases at V and 0 bases at J, leaving 7 bases unmatched. Germline assignment: CDR1 SGHNT and CDR2 YYREEE (reference sequence). This CDR3 region has 16 residues. The CDR3 bases are TGTGCCAGCAGCTCCAGTGCGGGACAGGGCTCCTACGAGCAGTACTTC. Amino acid sequence: CASSSSAGQGSYEQYF.

This clone was detected a few times. The chain couples TRBV5-4 to TRBJ2-7, with D unclear. The CDR3 contains 14 residues. Trimming removed 2 bases at V and 0 bases at J, with 9 bases between. CDR1 and CDR2 (germline): SGHNT, YYREEE (reference sequence). The DNA for the CDR3 is TGTGCCAGCAGCTTAACTGTTAGCTCCTACGAGCAGTACTTC. Translation gives CASSLTVSSYEQYF.

A word on this clone: The sample holds other DNA sequences that translate to the same CDR3. The chain uses TRBV27 and TRBJ2-1, with D hard to call. CDR3 size: 11 residues. Germline V CDR1 and CDR2: MNHEY, SMNVEV (reference sequence). Trimming pared 4 bases from V and 7 bases from J, leaving 5 bases between. The CDR3 coding sequence is TGTGCCAGCAGTTCCCGGAATGAGCAGTTCTTC. Its protein product is CASSSRNEQFF.

V usage is TRBV19 and J usage is TRBJ2-7; D might be TRBD1 (6 bases). V was pared by 5 bases and J by 3 bases, with 11 bases between. This CDR3 region has 13 residues. Germline CDR1 LNHDA, CDR2 SQIVND (reference sequence). Here the CDR3 DNA reads TGTGCCAGTAGTCAGGACAGAGACTACGAGCAGTACTTC. Protein sequence: CASSQDRDYEQYF.

V and J are TRBV5-1 and TRBJ2-2; 9 nucleotides agree with TRBD2. This CDR3 is 15 amino acids long. The J segment lost 7 bases and the V segment lost 6 bases, leaving 10 bases of the junction unmatched. Germline V gene lookup returns CDR1 SGHRS and CDR2 YFSETQ. The chain's CDR3 is CASTLLAGSGGELFF. The CDR3 DNA reads TGCGCCAGCACCCTCCTAGCGGGATCCGGCGGGGAGCTGTTTTTT.

J is TRBJ2-7 and V is TRBV6-2 or TRBV6-3; 8 bases align to TRBD1. V lost 0 bases, J lost 3 bases, and 4 bases stayed unmatched. The CDR3 runs to 15 residues. CDR1 and CDR2 from the germline V gene are MNHEY and SVGEGT. The CDR3 reads CASSYSPGGFYEQYF. CDR3 nucleotides: TGTGCCAGCAGTTACTCGCCAGGGGGCTTCTACGAGCAGTACTTC.

This clone was detected only a few times. This chain connects TRBV25-1 to TRBJ1-6; 8 bases match TRBD1. CDR1 is MGHDK, CDR2 SYGVNS, per germline. V shed 4 bases and J 7 bases; nucleotides not matched to a gene: 3. The CDR3 covers 14 residues. CDR3 amino acids: CASSADRDNSPLHF. The CDR3 nucleotides read TGTGCCAGCAGTGCGGACAGGGACAATTCACCCCTCCACTTT.

The chain combines TRBV30 with TRBJ2-7; no reliable D call. This CDR3 is built from 13 residues. Germline CDR1 GTSNPN, CDR2 SVGIG (reference sequence). Between the trimmed V and J ends, which lost 1 base and 3 bases, there was a span of 10 bases. This chain's CDR3 is CAWSGTRSYEQYF. Here the CDR3 DNA reads TGTGCCTGGAGTGGCACACGGAGCTACGAGCAGTACTTC.

The V call is TRBV7-2, the J call TRBJ1-5; D unresolved. Germline V lookup: CDR1 SGHTA, CDR2 FQGNSA. The CDR3 is 13 residues long. V was trimmed by 5 bases and J by 1 base, leaving 6 bases between them. CDR3 sequence (DNA): TGTGCCAGCAGCCGAGAAAGCAATCAGCCCCAGCATTTT. This sequence encodes CASSRESNQPQHF.

This chain joins TRBV4-1 and TRBJ2-5; a possible D gene is TRBD1 (5 bases). Germline V gene sequence: CDR1 MGHRA, CDR2 YSYEKL. The CDR3 is made up of 15 amino acids. V shed 9 bases and J shed 2 bases, with 19 bases lying between them. The CDR3 sequence: CASNDYGAGQETQYF. For the CDR3, the DNA is TGCGCCAGTAACGATTACGGAGCAGGGCAAGAGACCCAGTACTTC.

CDR3 DNA sequence: TGTGCCAGTAGCCTAGGTCCAGGCAGAGAGGGCTATGAGCAGTTCTTC. This gives the protein CASSLGPGREGYEQFF. The chain combines TRBV19 with TRBJ2-1; the D gene is possibly TRBD2 (5 bases). This CDR3 spans 16 amino acids. The germline gives CDR1 LNHDA, CDR2 SQIVND (reference sequence). Trimming stripped 6 bases from V and 8 bases from J, with 23 bases between.

V is TRBV7-9 and J is TRBJ1-1; D ambiguous. Trimming pared 6 bases from V and 5 bases from J, leaving 19 bases between. The CDR3 totals 15 residues. Germline CDR1 is SEHNR and CDR2 is FQNEAQ (reference sequence). The CDR3 coding sequence is TGTGCCAGCAGTTTCCTCCCCCCTCGGGAGACTGAAGCTTTCTTT. Its protein is CASSFLPPRETEAFF.

This clone was recorded once. In DNA form, the CDR3 reads TGTGCCATCAGTGGACAGGGGGATCAGCCCCAGCATTTT. The encoded protein is CAISGQGDQPQHF. This chain joins TRBV10-3 and TRBJ1-5; 9 bases match TRBD1. The CDR3 contains 13 residues. Looked up from germline, CDR1 is ENHRY and CDR2 is SYGVKD. Trimming took 4 bases from V and 5 from J; bases not matched to a gene: 0.

The rearrangement joins TRBV29-1 to TRBJ2-7, with D perhaps matching TRBD1 (5 bases). The CDR3 runs to 13 residues. The V end was cut by 4 bases, the J end by 0 bases, with 10 bases between. Germline V gene lookup returns CDR1 SQVTM and CDR2 ANQGSEA. The CDR3 DNA reads as TGCAGCGTTGTGGACACGAGCTCCTACGAGCAGTACTTC. It codes for CSVVDTSSYEQYF.